These T cell receptor beta chains were read from a single sample in a study of blood T cell repertoires in COVID-19. Generated by immunoSEQ multiplex PCR, the TCRdb table keeps only in-frame clones and is missing some. Counted here are about 36,000 clones, roughly 73% occurring once; the ten biggest clones make up approximately 32%. The sample taken for sequencing was peripheral blood. These receptors all come from a man in his 60s with acute or convalescent COVID-19. Both conserved end residues are part of each CDR3. A D gene is named only where the DNA matches it firmly. For some rows the clone size is stated as once, few or many, or as a class when expanded; others skip it.

j_call d_call clone_size v_call cdr3_nt cdr3_aa
TRBJ2-7 - - TRBV9 TGTGCCAGCAGCGTAGCCGCAACAGGGAGCTCCTACGAGCAGTACTTC CASSVAATGSSYEQYF
TRBJ1-2 TRBD1 few TRBV5-1 TGCGCCAGCAGCTTTGGCGGGACAGGCGCTTATGGCTACACCTTC CASSFGGTGAYGYTF
TRBJ2-1 - - TRBV10-3 TGTGCCACCACTAGAAACAGGGTGGGCGTCAATGAGCAGTTCTTC CATTRNRVGVNEQFF
TRBJ2-1 - - TRBV18 TGTGCCAGCTCACCCGCGGGACGTTCCTACAATGAGCAGTTCTTC CASSPAGRSYNEQFF
TRBJ2-7 TRBD2 once TRBV5-4 TGTGCCAGCAGCTTGTCTCCGGGACTAGCGGCCTACGAGCAGTACTTC CASSLSPGLAAYEQYF
TRBJ2-2 - - TRBV12-5 TGTGCTAGTGGGGACAGCACCGGGGAGCTGTTTTTT CASGDSTGELFF
TRBJ2-7 TRBD2 - TRBV6-6 TGTGCCAGCAGCTCCACGGGGGGGGCATACGAGCAGTACTTC CASSSTGGAYEQYF
TRBJ1-1 - - TRBV12-3/TRBV12-4 TGTGCCAGCAGTAACCTGGTAGCCCCTGAAGCTTTCTTT CASSNLVAPEAFF
TRBJ2-1 - - TRBV4-2 TGTGCCAGCAGCCAAGGAAGTTCAGGGTACAATGAGCAGTTCTTC CASSQGSSGYNEQFF
TRBJ2-5 TRBD2 few TRBV6-5 TGTGCCAGCAGTTCGTATACTAGCGGGAGACGGGAGACCCAGTACTTC CASSSYTSGRRETQYF
TRBJ1-2 - once TRBV28 TGTGCCAGCAGTTTCGGAGGAGGTCGAGGCTACACCTTC CASSFGGGRGYTF
TRBJ2-5 TRBD2 - TRBV2 TGTGCCAGCAGCTCTCTAGCGGGAGTTGGAGAGACCCAGTACTTC CASSSLAGVGETQYF
TRBJ2-3 TRBD2 - TRBV19 TGTGCCAGTACCCTGAGGTCTAGCGGGAGGGCCGGGGTCACAGATACGCAGTATTTT CASTLRSSGRAGVTDTQYF
TRBJ2-3 TRBD2 - TRBV3-1/TRBV3-2 TGTGCCAGCAGCCTACTAGCGGGAGGGCGTCCAGATACGCAGTATTTT CASSLLAGGRPDTQYF
TRBJ2-2 - - TRBV10-2 TGCGCCAGCAGTGAGTCGGGCACACCCACCGGGGAGCTGTTTTTT CASSESGTPTGELFF
TRBJ1-2 - - TRBV5-1 TGCGCCAGCAGCTTGGCCGGGGGACCCTCGGTTGTCGGCTACACCTTC CASSLAGGPSVVGYTF
TRBJ2-2 - few TRBV9 TGTGCCAGCAGGAGGAGGGCCACCGGGGAGCTGTTTTTT CASRRRATGELFF
TRBJ2-5 - - TRBV28 TGTGCCAGCAGCCAGACCCCACCAGGGGTTCGGGAGACCCAGTACTTC CASSQTPPGVRETQYF
TRBJ1-3 - once TRBV7-9 TGTGCCAGCAGAAAAGGCAGGGTTGGGCTCTCTGGAAACACCATATATTTT CASRKGRVGLSGNTIYF
TRBJ2-5 TRBD1 - TRBV28 TGTGCCAGCAGTTTTCCCCTTCCGGGACAGGGATTGGAGACCCAGTACTTC CASSFPLPGQGLETQYF
TRBJ1-6 - - TRBV5-6 TGTGCCAGCAGCTTGGGGAGGGGTCATTCACCCCTCCACTTT CASSLGRGHSPLHF
TRBJ1-6 - - TRBV2 TGTGCCAGCAGTGAGGACACTTATAATTCACCCCTCCACTTT CASSEDTYNSPLHF
TRBJ1-5 TRBD1 - TRBV30 TGTGCCTGGAGTGGAGCAGGGGGCAAACTTTATAGCAATCAGCCCCAGCATTTT CAWSGAGGKLYSNQPQHF
TRBJ1-5 - few TRBV15 TGTGCCACCCGGTTCGGGGGTCGTTTAAATAATCAGCCCCAGCATTTT CATRFGGRLNNQPQHF
TRBJ2-1 - - TRBV7-9 TGTGCCAGCAGCTCGGGTTCTGTAGACAATGAGCAGTTCTTC CASSSGSVDNEQFF
TRBJ2-5 - - TRBV20-1 TGCAGTGCTATAGCGTCCCAGACCCAGTACTTC CSAIASQTQYF
TRBJ2-3 - once TRBV7-8 TGTGCCAGCAGCCCTCTTAGCGGAAGGGCGTCTAGCACAGATACGCAGTATTTT CASSPLSGRASSTDTQYF
TRBJ2-7 - - TRBV19 TGTGCCAGTAGTGCCCGGGACATTGTCTCCTACGAGCAGTACTTC CASSARDIVSYEQYF
TRBJ2-1 TRBD1 - TRBV7-2 TGTGCCAGCAGCTCATATTCCGACAGGGGGAGCTCCTACAATGAGCAGTTCTTC CASSSYSDRGSSYNEQFF
TRBJ2-3 TRBD2 many TRBV6-2/TRBV6-3 TGTGCCAGCAGGCCTACTAGCGGGAGTCCCCCTACGCAGTATTTT CASRPTSGSPPTQYF
TRBJ2-3 - - TRBV4-3 TGCGCCAGCAGCCAAGAGCGATCCGGAGGAGATACGCAGTATTTT CASSQERSGGDTQYF
TRBJ2-7 TRBD1 - TRBV28 TGTGCCAGCAGCACCCCGGGACAGGGTGAGGTTCACTTC CASSTPGQGEVHF
TRBJ2-6 - - TRBV7-9 TGTGCCAGCAGCCTCCCTCAACGGGAATCTGGGGCCAACGTCCTGACTTTC CASSLPQRESGANVLTF
TRBJ1-4 TRBD1 - TRBV9 TGTGCCAGCAGCGTAGACCAAGGGGGCGATGAAAAACTGTTTTTT CASSVDQGGDEKLFF
TRBJ2-5 TRBD2 - TRBV15 TGTGCCACCAGCAGGACTAGCGGGGAGGAGACCCAGTACTTC CATSRTSGEETQYF
TRBJ2-5 TRBD2 - TRBV24-1 TGTGCCACCAGTGATTTGTGGGCTAGCGGGGAAGAGACCCAGTACTTC CATSDLWASGEETQYF
TRBJ2-5 - - TRBV9 TGTGCCAGCAGCCCCATGATCGGGATCGAGACCCAGTACTTC CASSPMIGIETQYF
TRBJ1-5 - - TRBV7-9 TGTGCCAGCAGCTTAGGTCCGGGGCAGCCCCAGCATTTT CASSLGPGQPQHF
TRBJ2-1 - - TRBV6-1 TGTGCCAGCAGTGAAGGTCTTGGGCAGACTGAGCAGTTCTTC CASSEGLGQTEQFF
TRBJ2-5 TRBD1 - TRBV5-1 TGCGCCAGCAGCTTGGAAGACAGGGGGGCAGAGACCCAGTACTTC CASSLEDRGAETQYF
TRBJ2-5 TRBD2 once TRBV6-2/TRBV6-3 TGTGCCAGCAGTTATACTAGCGGACTAGGAGGCGTATCACAAGAGACCCAGTACTTC CASSYTSGLGGVSQETQYF
TRBJ1-4 - - TRBV28 TGTGCCAGCAGTGAGTGGGGGGTAGGTGAAAAACTGTTTTTT CASSEWGVGEKLFF
TRBJ2-5 - - TRBV4-2 TGTGCCAGCAGCCCTTCCCTAACTGGGCTGGAAGAGACCCAGTACTTC CASSPSLTGLEETQYF
TRBJ1-5 - - TRBV2 TGTGCCACCCGGGGCGGGAGTCAGCCCCAGCATTTT CATRGGSQPQHF
TRBJ2-7 TRBD2 once TRBV4-3 TGCGCCAGCAGCCAAGCGACTAGCGGGATACCCCCCTACGAGCAGTACTTC CASSQATSGIPPYEQYF
TRBJ2-3 - - TRBV5-4 TGTGCCAGCACCGTTTTCCCGACAGATACGCAGTATTTT CASTVFPTDTQYF
TRBJ2-4 TRBD1 - TRBV9 TGTGCCAGCAGCGTAGAAGGGGGCAGATTAGCCAAAAACATTCAGTACTTC CASSVEGGRLAKNIQYF
TRBJ2-1 - once TRBV11-3 TGTGCCAGCAGCCTTTTCAGGGGAGAGGGTTTCGGGCAGTTCTTC CASSLFRGEGFGQFF
TRBJ2-3 - - TRBV2 TGTGCCAGCAGTGAAATGATGAGAGCCAGCACAGATACGCAGTATTTT CASSEMMRASTDTQYF
TRBJ1-1 TRBD1 once TRBV7-9 TGTGCCAGCAGCTTAGTGACAGGGGGCTGGAACACTGAAGCTTTCTTT CASSLVTGGWNTEAFF
TRBJ2-5 - - TRBV10-3 TGTGCCATCAGTGTGTCAACAGGGTTGAAGACCCAGTACTTC CAISVSTGLKTQYF
TRBJ1-5 TRBD1 - TRBV28 TGTGCCAGCAGCCCCAGGGGGGGACAGGGGACCCCGCCCCAGCATTTT CASSPRGGQGTPPQHF
TRBJ2-5 - - TRBV3-1/TRBV3-2 TGTGCCAGCAGCCACAGTGGACAGCTCCAAGAGACCCAGTACTTC CASSHSGQLQETQYF